These 10 T cell receptor beta chains share one sample of origin, sequenced in a study of Graves' ophthalmopathy and Graves' hyperthyroidism. Transcripts of RNA were the source for amplifying TCR beta CDR3 regions. First-round RT-PCR relied on HTBI primers, and a second-round multiplex PCR came next. TCRdb processed the multiplex PCR reads anew with MiXCR; each CDR3 protein has one entry. This table has about 700,000 distinct CDR3 sequences, approximately 40% appearing once. The sequencing input was peripheral blood. Receptors originate from an adult man with Graves' ophthalmopathy.

There are a few counts of this clonotype. This chain connects TRBV2 to TRBJ1-3; no clear D. CDR3 size: 15 residues. Germline V lookup: CDR1 SNHLY, CDR2 FYNNEI. V lost 2 bases to trimming and J lost 7 bases, with 15 bases between them. The DNA for the CDR3 is TGTGCCAGCAGTGAACAGCCAGGCAGCGGGAACACCATATATTTT. Translating gives CASSEQPGSGNTIYF.

This rearrangement joins TRBV13 to TRBJ1-6; D is perhaps TRBD1 (5 bases). The length of the CDR3 is 15 residues. V was pared by 6 bases and J by 10 bases, with 19 bases between. Germline assignment: CDR1 PRHDT and CDR2 FYEKMQ (reference sequence). Here the CDR3 reads CASSKRAGGASPLHF. For the CDR3, the DNA is TGTGCCAGCAGTAAACGGGCCGGGGGAGCGTCACCCCTCCACTTT.

This clonotype was detected only a few times. The chain combines TRBV12-3 or TRBV12-4 with TRBJ1-1; 9 bases match TRBD1. The CDR3 has 14 amino acids. Trimming took 5 bases from V and 6 from J; bases not matched to a gene: 7. In DNA form, the CDR3 reads TGTGCCAGCAGTGAGGGACAGGGAGGCGCTGAAGCTTTCTTT. Amino acids: CASSEGQGGAEAFF.

DNA of the CDR3: TGTGCCAGCAGCCCTCCCCCTATCAACAGGGGGGACTATGGCTACACCTTC. Translation gives CASSPPPINRGDYGYTF. This sequence joins TRBV5-6 and TRBJ1-2; 8 nucleotides align to TRBD1. J was trimmed by 3 bases and V by 4 bases; bases with no gene match: 14. The germline V gene encodes CDR1 SGHDT and CDR2 YYEEEE. The CDR3 spans 17 residues.

The chain recombines TRBV25-1 with TRBJ1-2; 9 bases align to TRBD1. V shed 6 bases and J 4 bases; nucleotides not matched to a gene: 6. This CDR3 is 14 amino acids long. The germline CDR1 and CDR2 sequences are MGHDK and SYGVNS. CDR3 residues: CASSPETGGYGYTF. CDR3 bases: TGTGCCAGCAGCCCAGAGACAGGGGGCTATGGCTACACCTTC.

The chain links TRBV20-1 to TRBJ1-3; TRBD1 aligns across 8 bases. The CDR3 totals 14 residues. Germline CDR1 reads DFQATT; CDR2 reads SNEGSKA (reference sequence). The ends lost 6 bases at V and 4 bases at J; junction bases unmatched: 8. CDR3 in amino acids: CSAPDRGSGNTIYF. The DNA for the CDR3 is TGCAGTGCGCCCGACAGGGGAAGCGGAAACACCATATATTTT.

This clonotype was detected a few times. The V and J genes are TRBV7-2 and TRBJ1-4; 8 bases agree with TRBD1. The germline V gene encodes CDR1 SGHTA and CDR2 FQGNSA. This CDR3 has 16 amino acids. After removal of 5 bases from V and 5 bases from J, the junction contained 10 bases not matched to a gene. The DNA of the CDR3 is TGTGCCAGCAGCCAAACAGTGGGACAGGAAAATGAAAAACTGTTTTTT. It encodes CASSQTVGQENEKLFF. The full variable domain, completed using reference TRBV7-2 and TRBJ1-4, is GAGVSQSPSNKVTEKGKDVELRCDPISGHTALYWYRQSLGQGLEFLIYFQGNSAPDKSGLPSDRFSAERTGGSVSTLTIQRTQQEDSAVYLCASSQTVGQENEKLFFGSGTQLSVL.

V and J are TRBV5-1 and TRBJ2-7; weak D call: TRBD2 (7 bases). There are 16 residues in the CDR3. With 0 bases removed from V and 3 bases from J, the gap between germline ends came to 16 bases. Germline V gene lookup returns CDR1 SGHRS and CDR2 YFSETQ. CDR3 region: CASSLDQRGTNYEQYF. DNA of the CDR3: TGCGCCAGCAGCTTGGACCAGAGGGGGACTAACTACGAGCAGTACTTC.

V gene TRBV29-1 combines with J gene TRBJ2-2; maybe TRBD2 (7 bases). Germline lookup yields CDR1 SQVTM and CDR2 ANQGSEA. The V end was cut by 3 bases, the J end by 2 bases, with 13 bases between. The CDR3 is 15 residues long. The CDR3 sequence: CSVDVGGPNTGELFF. The DNA for the CDR3 is TGCAGCGTTGATGTCGGGGGGCCTAACACCGGGGAGCTGTTTTTT.

J is TRBJ2-7 and V is TRBV25-1, with D perhaps TRBD1 or TRBD2 (7 bases each). The germline CDR1 and CDR2 sequences are MGHDK and SYGVNS. This CDR3 is built from 18 residues. V gave up 5 bases and J gave up 4 bases, with 27 bases separating them. CDR3 sequence: CASSYSGGALGIVYEQYF. The CDR3 region has the DNA TGTGCCAGCAGTTACTCAGGGGGGGCTCTCGGGATCGTTTACGAGCAGTACTTC.